The T cell receptor beta chain under discussion was sequenced for a study of blood T cells in healthy people across ages (dated by TCRdb to between 2014 and 2017). Regarding the research as a whole: In model experiments, roughly one uniquely barcoded TCR beta cDNA molecule per two T cells was captured by template switching. Using the same blood draw, the study looked at two additional independent replicas of 1 million unique cDNA reads for two donors, one aged 18 to 29 and the other aged 80 or older. To avoid experimental bias, donors of different ages were distributed randomly across sequencing lanes. Using deep sequencing normalized with unique cDNA molecular identifiers, the study measured how TCR beta repertoire diversity changes with age. The donors were split into four age groups: young (average about 16 years), middle-aged (around 37), aged (approximately 59) and long-lived (roughly 77).

V is pared back by 0 bases and J by 7 bases, with 13 bases lying between the germline termini. The CDR3, from cysteine to phenylalanine, totals 16 residues. Left in the record is the CDR3 DNA by itself, 48 bases read in frame from the first base. From the germline V gene, CDR1 is SGHTA and CDR2 is FQGTGA. The library relied on 5' RACE. The listed sequencing device is Illumina HiSeq 2500. The second PCR ran for about 7 to 11 cycles and used a J-beta primer mix along with a sample-barcoded 5' primer. A template-switch 5' adaptor carrying 12 random nucleotides introduced a unique molecular identifier onto each TCR beta cDNA molecule. Each sample yielded at least 2.5 million CDR3-containing paired-end reads. The Mint cDNA synthesis kit, primed by a TRBC-specific oligonucleotide, was used to synthesize first-strand cDNA from all RNA. After uracil-DNA glycosylase treatment, a first 18-cycle PCR used universal primers M1SS and BC2_uni_R on all cDNA. Regarding the original processing steps: Normalization of each sample was performed by random selection of 1 million high-quality reads, each carrying a distinct molecular identifier. Reads sharing molecular identifiers were discarded rather than binned into consensus sequences. MiTCR, run with a Q25 quality threshold and the strictest error-elimination algorithm, handled CDR3 identification, clonotype clustering and error correction. A nonparametric unseen species model with Euler transformation was used to estimate lower-bound total TCR beta diversity. The raw public data were reprocessed by TCRdb itself: fastp quality trimming at Q25, MiXCR clonotype calling, in-frame beta chains only. Each CDR3 protein appears once, grouped with its most common genes and DNA. TCRdb's processing, not the authors', yielded these V and J calls. In this sample the table shows approximately 800,000 distinct CDR3 sequences, approximately 65% of which occur a single time. The ten largest clones represent around a quarter of the sample.

Turning to this clonotype: What this receptor recognizes is not known. Qualities for individual bases were not recorded, and no much larger clone is one base off.

The study at large found these results: Because the CMV infection status of the donors was unknown, age-related changes in expanded clonotypes may potentially have been confounded. Estimates of total diversity from one million sequenced T cells were regarded as lower bounds and underestimates. Conclusive comparison of naive and antigen-experienced compartments was prevented by the profiling of bulk unsorted PBMCs. There was a strong correlation between observed TCR beta diversity and the percentage of naive T cells measured by flow cytometry. Compared with the aged group, more naive CD4+ T cells, fewer expanded clones and increased TCR diversity were shown by the long-lived group, suggesting age selection. As age increased, observed TCR beta diversity per million T cells dropped in a roughly linear way, and a significant reduction was already evident by age approximately 40.

The donors were some 36 Caucasian individuals from Russia, aged roughly 6 to 100 years, who were systemically healthy. Each donor gave roughly 9.5 milliliters of peripheral blood, collected into EDTA-treated Vacutainer tubes. Ficoll-Paque density-gradient centrifugation was used to isolate PBMCs, with at least 7 million per sample. Trizol reagent was used to extract total RNA from PBMCs, with at least 6 micrograms per sample. Naive CD45RAhigh/CD27high T cell percentages were measured by flow cytometry on a PBMC aliquot from every donor. The chain joins TRBV7-3 to TRBJ1-6, with TRBD1 as a weak D call on 5 bases. Specimen: blood. This receptor was obtained from a man younger than 45 in good health. The sequenced DNA: TGTGCCAGCAGCTTAACGGTGCAGGGAGCGAATTCACCCCTCCACTTT. It translates as CASSLTVQGANSPLHF.